One sample yielded the 17 T cell receptor beta chains listed below, sequenced in a study of cytomegalovirus exposure and HLA in healthy donors. Libraries were prepared by immunoSEQ multiplex PCR; TCRdb keeps only in-frame clonotypes and omits some of them. The data contain 45,000 to 65,000 clones, roughly 90% of them singletons. The source material was PBMCs. All receptors come from a young man in good health and CMV-seronegative.

V and J are TRBV5-1 and TRBJ2-4; TRBD1 agrees at 9 bases. V dropped 0 bases and J dropped 4; count of bases not matched to a gene: 5. The CDR3 is 16 amino acids. The germline gives CDR1 SGHRS, CDR2 YFSETQ. CDR3 sequence reads: CASSLVPQGAKNIQYF. The CDR3 bases are TGCGCCAGCAGCTTGGTCCCACAGGGGGCTAAAAACATTCAGTACTTC.

V gene TRBV27 combines with J gene TRBJ1-5, with D possibly matching TRBD1 (5 bases). Trimming shortened V by 3 bases and J by 6 bases, and 12 bases separated the two germline ends. From germline, CDR1 is MNHEY and CDR2 SMNVEV (reference sequence). The CDR3 contains 14 residues. CDR3 in amino acids: CASSLKPGGQPQHF. CDR3 sequence (DNA): TGTGCCAGCAGTTTGAAACCGGGGGGTCAGCCCCAGCATTTT.

The V call is TRBV19, the J call TRBJ1-5, with D unresolved. The germline CDR1 and CDR2 sequences are LNHDA and SQIVND (reference sequence). This CDR3 has 15 residues. The germline V and J ends were trimmed by 2 bases and 0 bases, with 8 bases remaining between them. The CDR3 bases are TGTGCCAGTAGTATAACACCTTATAGCAATCAGCCCCAGCATTTT. Protein sequence: CASSITPYSNQPQHF.

The V and J genes are TRBV19 and TRBJ1-2; 10 nucleotides match TRBD1. Trimming cost V 7 bases and J 5 bases; bases outside gene matches: 19. CDR3 size: 18 residues. The V gene's germline CDR1 is LNHDA and CDR2 SQIVND (reference sequence). The CDR3 loop reads CASMGAKGQGLLKYGYTF. In nucleotides, the CDR3 is TGTGCCAGTATGGGGGCTAAGGGACAGGGGCTTCTAAAGTATGGCTACACCTTC.

This sequence joins TRBV10-3 and TRBJ2-5, with a weak D call TRBD2 (7 bases). Per the germline V gene, CDR1 is ENHRY and CDR2 is SYGVKD. This CDR3 has 16 residues. Trimming removed 2 bases from V and 5 bases from J, with 18 bases in between. CDR3 nucleotide sequence: TGTGCCATCAGTGAGAGGGCTAGCGGAGGGGGGGAGACCCAGTACTTC. It encodes CAISERASGGGETQYF.

This rearrangement joins TRBV7-2 to TRBJ2-3; 8 nucleotides line up with TRBD2. Germline V gene data show CDR1 as SGHTA and CDR2 as FQGNSA. The CDR3 sequence is 15 residues long. V lost 5 bases, J lost 1 base, and 5 bases stayed unmatched. CDR3 sequence reads: CASSRSGARTDTQYF. CDR3 DNA: TGTGCCAGCAGCCGTAGCGGGGCTCGCACAGATACGCAGTATTTT.

This chain uses TRBV21-1 with TRBJ2-7; the tabulated D call, TRBD1, remains unverified against the DNA. TRBV21-1 counts as a pseudogene. The CDR3 has 14 amino acids. Here the CDR3 DNA reads TGTGCCAGCAGCTACAGGTTTTGTGAGTACGAGCAGTACTTC. It encodes CASSYRFCEYEQYF.

The gene calls are TRBV6-1 and TRBJ1-5, with 8 bases fitting TRBD1. This CDR3 region has 15 residues. Germline V CDR1 and CDR2: MNHNS, SASEGT. The V segment lost 7 bases and the J segment 9 bases; nucleotides outside the gene matches: 14. CDR3 protein: CASTPERTGPGPQHF. CDR3 in DNA: TGTGCCAGCACACCGGAGCGGACAGGGCCAGGGCCCCAGCATTTT.

This clone was found a few times. The chain employs TRBV28 and TRBJ2-4; D might be TRBD1 (6 bases). V shed 6 bases and J shed 2 bases, with 17 bases lying between them. Germline CDR1 is MDHEN and CDR2 is SYDVKM. This CDR3 has 16 residues. The CDR3 region has the DNA TGTGCCAGCAGGCCCTACAGGGAGAGGACCAAAAACATTCAGTACTTC. This translates into CASRPYRERTKNIQYF. Combining the CDR3 with reference TRBV28 and TRBJ2-4 gives the whole variable domain DVKVTQSSRYLVKRTGEKVFLECVQDMDHENMFWYRQDPGLGLRLIYFSYDVKMKEKGDIPEGYSVSREKKERFSLILESASTNQTSMYLCASRPYRERTKNIQYFGAGTRLSVL.

The DNA for the CDR3 is TGTGCCAGTCAAGGACAGAACCAAGAGACCCAGTACTTC. Translating it yields CASQGQNQETQYF. The V gene is TRBV28, the J gene TRBJ2-5, with D perhaps matching TRBD1 (6 bases). Germline assignment: CDR1 MDHEN and CDR2 SYDVKM. The CDR3 is 13 residues long. Trimming cost V 9 bases and J 0 bases, with 11 bases left between them.

The genes are TRBV6-1 and TRBJ1-3, with D possibly TRBD1 on 6 matching bases. The germline V gene has CDR1 MNHNS and CDR2 SASEGT. V lost 5 bases and J 0 bases, leaving 11 bases between the germline ends. There are 15 residues in the CDR3. CDR3 residues: CASSLTGNSGNTIYF. The CDR3 nucleotides read TGTGCCAGCAGTTTGACAGGCAACTCTGGAAACACCATATATTTT.

In its sample, this clone was seen once. The chain employs TRBV11-2 and TRBJ1-2; unclear D gene. The V end lost 8 bases, the J end lost 4 bases, and 14 bases lay between the germline ends. Germline assignment: CDR1 SGHAT and CDR2 FQNNGV. The length of the CDR3 is 13 residues. CDR3 amino acids: CASRSGGFYGYTF. CDR3 nucleotide sequence: TGTGCCAGCCGGTCCGGAGGCTTCTATGGCTACACCTTC.

The rearrangement uses TRBV7-2 and TRBJ1-1; D is unresolved. The germline V gene encodes CDR1 SGHTA and CDR2 FQGNSA. The CDR3 length is 13 residues. The V gene lost 4 bases and the J gene lost 7 bases, with 13 bases spanning the gap. CDR3 region: CASSSYGPGEAFF. CDR3 bases: TGTGCCAGCAGCTCTTATGGGCCCGGTGAAGCTTTCTTT.

This chain connects TRBV23-1 to TRBJ2-7; D perhaps matches TRBD1 (5 bases). TRBV23-1 is known as an ORF, though its function is uncertain. Deletions cut 3 bases from V and 2 bases from J, with 8 bases between. The CDR3 is 13 amino acids. The CDR3 sequence: CASSHDSPYEQYF. CDR3 nucleotides: TGCGCCAGCAGTCATGACAGCCCCTACGAGCAGTACTTC.

The DNA for the CDR3 is TGTGCCAGCAGCAAGACAGGGTTCCAAGAGACCCAGTACTTC. Translating gives CASSKTGFQETQYF. The chain combines TRBV5-4 with TRBJ2-5, with 7 bases fitting TRBD1. Trimming cost V 4 bases and J 1 base; bases outside gene matches: 4. Germline V gene sequence: CDR1 SGHNT, CDR2 YYREEE (reference sequence). There are 14 residues in the CDR3. Complete variable domain (other parts from reference TRBV5-4 and TRBJ2-5): ETGVTQSPTHLIKTRGQQVTLRCSSQSGHNTVSWYQQALGQGPQFIFQYYREEENGRGNFPPRFSGLQFPNYSSELNVNALELDDSALYLCASSKTGFQETQYFGPGTRLLVL.

This rearrangement joins TRBV28 to TRBJ2-7, with 8 bases fitting TRBD1. Trimming took 7 bases from V and 4 from J; bases not matched to a gene: 15. CDR1 is MDHEN, CDR2 SYDVKM, per germline. CDR3 length: 16 amino acids. CDR3 in amino acids: CASMRRGRLRGYEQYF. DNA for the CDR3: TGTGCCAGCATGCGCAGGGGGCGCCTAAGGGGGTACGAGCAGTACTTC.

This clone occurred once. The DNA for the CDR3 is TGTGCCAGCAGTTCTCACAGGGGGCGCGGAACCGGGGAGCTGTTTTTT. This sequence encodes CASSSHRGRGTGELFF. V is TRBV6-6 and J is TRBJ2-2, with 9 bases lining up with TRBD1. The CDR3 runs to 16 residues. Germline CDR1 MNHNY, CDR2 SVGAGI (reference sequence). The junction had 8 bases not matched to a gene; V was cut back by 4 bases and J by 5 bases.